The rows below give T cell receptor beta chains drawn from one sample of a study of cytomegalovirus exposure and HLA in healthy donors. Generated by immunoSEQ multiplex PCR, the TCRdb table keeps only in-frame clones and is missing some. The table includes 100,000 to 150,000 clones, more than 55% detected once. Specimen: PBMCs. These receptors came from a man aged 18 to 30 in good health and CMV-seronegative. The CDR3 runs from the conserved cysteine through the conserved F or W. Each record gives: V gene, D gene, clone size, J gene, CDR3 protein, CDR3 DNA. D genes are given only for firm matches. The size field is filled for only some rows; it gives once, few, many or a size class.

TRBV9	NA	NA	TRBJ2-6	CASSVATGSFWANVLTF	TGTGCCAGCAGCGTAGCCACAGGGTCATTCTGGGCCAACGTCCTGACTTTC
TRBV28	NA	few	TRBJ2-7	CASSLGRGYEQYF	TGTGCCAGCAGTTTAGGACGGGGCTACGAGCAGTACTTC
TRBV10-1	NA	NA	TRBJ1-1	CASRRALNTEAFF	TGCGCCAGCAGAAGAGCCCTAAACACTGAAGCTTTCTTT
TRBV19	NA	few	TRBJ2-6	CASSIVGESGANVLTF	TGTGCCAGTAGTATAGTTGGGGAGTCTGGGGCCAACGTCCTGACTTTC
TRBV19	TRBD2	NA	TRBJ2-1	CASSAGTSGRLEQFF	TGTGCCAGTAGTGCCGGGACTAGCGGGAGGCTTGAGCAGTTCTTC
TRBV28	NA	few	TRBJ1-5	CASSRSGMSQPQHF	TGTGCCAGCAGCAGGTCCGGGATGAGTCAGCCCCAGCATTTT
TRBV2	NA	NA	TRBJ2-7	CAGQGRTTGGDYEQYF	TGTGCCGGACAAGGCCGGACAACAGGGGGGGACTACGAGCAGTACTTC
TRBV6-5	TRBD2	few	TRBJ2-1	CASSYSTSGNNEQFF	TGTGCCAGCAGTTACTCGACTAGCGGAAACAATGAGCAGTTCTTC
TRBV4-1	TRBD1	NA	TRBJ1-2	CASSQVLGMGQPYGYTF	TGCGCCAGCAGCCAAGTGCTTGGGATGGGACAGCCCTATGGCTACACCTTC
TRBV4-1	NA	NA	TRBJ2-6	CASSQEPNGLSGANVLTF	TGCGCCAGCAGCCAAGAACCGAATGGACTATCTGGGGCCAACGTCCTGACTTTC
TRBV6-6	TRBD1	NA	TRBJ1-1	CASSLAPLTGRAFF	TGTGCCAGCAGTTTGGCCCCATTGACAGGGCGAGCTTTCTTT
TRBV30	NA	NA	TRBJ2-3	CAWSVRGWGVYF	TGTGCCTGGAGTGTACGAGGGTGGGGTGTGTATTTT